This T cell receptor (beta chain) emerged from a study of identical twins. TCRdb called the 5' RACE reads again in MiXCR, with one record for every CDR3 protein. The data show roughly 350,000 distinct CDR3 sequences, around 12% seen once. V dropped 5 bases and J dropped 5; count of bases not matched to a gene: 11. This CDR3 is built from 14 residues. Germline V gene sequence: CDR1 DFQATT, CDR2 SNEGSKA (reference sequence). This clonotype was counted between two and nine times. The target antigen is unknown. General observations from the study: There is a chance that invariant MAIT and iNKT cells partially muddied zero-insertion analyses.

The same sample was also used in a study of yellow fever vaccine responses in identical twins.

The source of this sequence is a woman between 18 and 29 years old in good health. The chain couples TRBV20-1 to TRBJ2-5, with 7 bases aligning to TRBD2. The sequenced sample was CD8+ T cells sorted from blood. The CDR3 loop is CSAYLAGAGETQYF. In DNA, the CDR3 is TGCAGTGCTTACCTCGCGGGAGCGGGCGAGACCCAGTACTTC.